This T cell receptor (beta chain) was recorded in a study of blood T cells in healthy people across ages. Study outcomes and limitations: Donor CMV status, an unknown factor, possibly confounded changes in expanded clonotypes. It was held that the diversity estimates obtained from one million T cells were underestimates. Higher diversity, along with more naive CD4+ cells, distinguished long-lived donors from aged donors. As age increased, TCR beta diversity per million T cells fell in a roughly linear fashion.

A word on this clonotype: Its antigen is not identified.

Combining a sample-barcoded 5' primer with a J-beta primer mix, a second PCR ran for roughly 7 to 11 cycles. From the 5' RACE reads, TCRdb called clonotypes with MiXCR, one entry per CDR3 protein. Of roughly 1.4 million distinct CDR3 sequences in the sample, almost 60% were seen once. Looked up from germline, CDR1 is MGHRA and CDR2 is YSYEKL. The CDR3 extends over 16 amino acids. Sequences were obtained from blood. The chain links TRBV4-1 to TRBJ2-5, with a weak D call TRBD2 (5 bases). With the DNA end fitting TRBJ2-7 better, the J assignment may be wrong. This receptor was taken from a man in his late teens or twenties in good health. The DNA of the CDR3 is TGCGCCAGCAGCCAAGATCTTGGGCTATCTGCGGGCGAGCAGTACTTC. It specifies CASSQDLGLSAGEQYF.